The following is a T cell receptor beta chain sequence with its context. The sample comes from a study of T-cell memory formation after mild COVID-19. Overall study context: TCR clustering was largely donor specific.

TCRdb ran MiXCR on the 5' RACE reads and lists one entry per CDR3 protein. The data contain about 320,000 distinct CDR3 sequences, around an eighth of them singletons. Germline CDR1 and CDR2: SNHLY and FYNNEI. After removal of 6 bases from V and 4 bases from J, the junction contained 5 bases not matched to a gene. This CDR3 contains 14 residues. The TCR originated in a man between 18 and 29 years old who had mild COVID-19 (a few samples of this study predate the infection). Cell type and time point are not known. Sample: PBMCs or a T cell subset sorted from them (not recorded which). V usage is TRBV2 and J usage is TRBJ1-4; TRBD1 agrees at 7 bases. This CDR3 reads CASRPGTDNEKLFF. The CDR3 DNA reads TGTGCCAGCAGGCCCGGGACAGATAATGAAAAACTGTTTTTT.